This TCR beta chain was profiled in a study of blood T cell repertoires in COVID-19. On the study more broadly: Samples came from the United States, Italy and Spain, spanning acute and convalescent COVID-19.

Source study methods: Nucleated cell counts were estimated from reference gene primer amplification. Repertoires were generated with immunoSEQ multiplex PCR, while TCRdb's copy carries only in-frame clones and drops some. That table furnishes V, J and clone size, whereas the DNA furnished D and trimming. This repertoire shows about 110,000 clones, approximately 90% found once; its top ten account for 6.8%. This clone appeared once. The V segment lost 6 bases and the J segment 3 bases; nucleotides outside the gene matches: 12. The CDR3 runs 15 residues. Per germline, CDR1 SGHRS and CDR2 YFSETQ. This chain joins TRBV5-1 and TRBJ2-7, with 7 bases lining up with TRBD1. The sample taken for sequencing was peripheral blood. This sequence originates from a man between 45 and 60 years old with active or convalescent COVID-19. CDR3 in amino acids: CASNLGGTEDYEQYF. The CDR3 DNA is TGCGCCAGCAATTTAGGTGGGACAGAAGACTACGAGCAGTACTTC.